This TCR beta chain was identified in a study of blood T cell repertoires in COVID-19. Overall study: Samples taken during acute and convalescent COVID-19 were collected in the United States, Italy and Spain. Nucleic acid was either cDNA or gDNA, and it came from T cells, B-cell-depleted T cells, or PBMCs.

V dropped 4 bases and J dropped 9; count of bases not matched to a gene: 11. This CDR3 comprises 16 residues. Looked up from germline, CDR1 is SGHRS and CDR2 is YFSETQ. As processed by the authors: By means of reference gene primer amplification, nucleated cell counts were estimated. TCRdb keeps only in-frame clones here, not all; method: immunoSEQ multiplex PCR. V, J and clone size are those of that table, while D and trimming were read from the DNA. Among approximately 100,000 clones listed, roughly 86% were seen once. This clonotype was obtained from a human donor in a cohort sampled during active COVID-19. The sequenced material came from peripheral blood. The J gene is TRBJ2-1, the V gene TRBV5-1; TRBD2 aligns across 12 bases. The CDR3 nucleotides read TGCGCCAGCAGCACCATAACTAGCGGGGGGTTCGGTGAGCAGTTCTTC. Translation: CASSTITSGGFGEQFF.